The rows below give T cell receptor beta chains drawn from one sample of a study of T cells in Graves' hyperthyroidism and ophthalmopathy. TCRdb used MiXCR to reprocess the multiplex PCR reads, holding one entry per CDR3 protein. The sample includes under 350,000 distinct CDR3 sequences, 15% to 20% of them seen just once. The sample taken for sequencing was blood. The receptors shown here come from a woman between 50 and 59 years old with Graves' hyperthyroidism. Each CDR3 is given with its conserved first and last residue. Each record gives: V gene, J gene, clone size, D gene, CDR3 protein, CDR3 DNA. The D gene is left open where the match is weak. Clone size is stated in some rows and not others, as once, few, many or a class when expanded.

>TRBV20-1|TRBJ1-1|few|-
CSARSVRNTEAFF
TGCAGTGCTAGATCTGTCCGGAACACTGAAGCTTTCTTT
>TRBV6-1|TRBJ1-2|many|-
CASSEAGVDGYTF
TGTGCCAGCAGTGAAGCCGGGGTTGATGGCTACACCTTC
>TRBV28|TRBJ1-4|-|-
CASSLQGGGKLFF
TGTGCCAGCAGTTTGCAGGGCGGGGGAAAACTGTTTTTT
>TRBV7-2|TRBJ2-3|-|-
CASSLDAQVDAQYF
TGTGCCAGCAGCTTGGACGCCCAGGTAGATGCGCAGTATTTT
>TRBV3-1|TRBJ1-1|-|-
CASSPRGPLAFF
TGTGCCAGCAGCCCCCGCGGGCCCCTGGCTTTCTTT
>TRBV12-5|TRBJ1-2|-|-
CASGGFRAGGYGYTF
TGTGCTAGTGGCGGTTTCAGGGCGGGAGGCTATGGCTACACCTTC
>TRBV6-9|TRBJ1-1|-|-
CASSFTITEAFF
TGTGCCAGCAGCTTCACAATAACTGAAGCTTTCTTT
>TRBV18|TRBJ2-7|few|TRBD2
CASSPPSGSSYEQYF
TGTGCCAGCTCACCACCGAGCGGGAGCTCCTACGAGCAGTACTTC
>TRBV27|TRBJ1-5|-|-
CASTFHSNQPQHF
TGTGCCAGCACCTTTCATAGCAACCAGCCCCAGCATTTT
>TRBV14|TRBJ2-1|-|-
CASSQDQVWNEQFF
TGTGCCAGCAGCCAAGATCAAGTTTGGAATGAGCAGTTCTTC
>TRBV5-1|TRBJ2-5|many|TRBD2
CASSLPASGGDQETQYF
TGCGCCAGCAGCTTGCCCGCTAGCGGGGGGGACCAAGAGACCCAGTACTTC
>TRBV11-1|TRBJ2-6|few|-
CASSLGGAGANILTF
TGTGCCAGCAGCTTAGGAGGGGCTGGGGCCAACATCCTGACTTTC
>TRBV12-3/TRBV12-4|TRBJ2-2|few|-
CASDGQDGELFF
TGTGCCAGTGATGGGCAGGACGGGGAGCTGTTTTTT
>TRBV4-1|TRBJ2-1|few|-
CASSQVGASYNEQFF
TGCGCCAGCAGCCAAGTGGGGGCTTCCTACAATGAGCAGTTCTTC
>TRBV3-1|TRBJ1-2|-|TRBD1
CASSQEGETGAGYTF
TGTGCCAGCAGCCAAGAGGGGGAGACAGGGGCGGGCTACACCTTC
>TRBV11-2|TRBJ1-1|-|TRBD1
CTSSFPRGGTEAFF
TGTACCAGCAGCTTCCCCAGGGGGGGAACTGAAGCTTTCTTT
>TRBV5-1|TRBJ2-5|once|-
CASSLTVRETQYF
TGCGCCAGCAGCTTGACAGTAAGGGAGACCCAGTACTTC
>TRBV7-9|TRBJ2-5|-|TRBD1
CASSLAGTGGSETQYF
TGTGCCAGCAGCTTGGCCGGGACAGGGGGTTCAGAGACCCAGTACTTC
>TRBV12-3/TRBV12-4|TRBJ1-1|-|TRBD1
CASNKQGIPSEAFF
TGTGCCAGCAACAAACAGGGGATCCCCTCTGAAGCTTTCTTT
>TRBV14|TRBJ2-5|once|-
CASSQAYGVDETQYF
TGTGCCAGCAGCCAAGCTTACGGGGTTGATGAGACCCAGTACTTC
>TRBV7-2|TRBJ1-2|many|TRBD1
CASSYDRDYGYTF
TGTGCCAGCAGTTACGACAGGGACTATGGCTACACCTTC
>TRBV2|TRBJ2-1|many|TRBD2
CASGLAGWNEQFF
TGTGCCAGCGGACTAGCGGGATGGAATGAGCAGTTCTTC
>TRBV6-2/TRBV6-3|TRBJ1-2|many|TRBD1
CASSSPGQGDYGYTF
TGTGCCAGCAGTTCGCCTGGACAGGGGGACTATGGCTACACCTTC
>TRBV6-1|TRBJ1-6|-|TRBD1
CASSSLQGESPLHF
TGTGCCAGCAGTTCCCTCCAGGGGGAATCACCCCTCCACTTT
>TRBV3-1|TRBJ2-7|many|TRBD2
CASSQVLGLAYEQYF
TGTGCCAGCAGCCAAGTCTTGGGACTAGCATACGAGCAGTACTTC
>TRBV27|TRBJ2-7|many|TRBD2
CASSSAGTKSYEQYF
TGTGCCAGCAGTAGCGCCGGGACTAAATCCTACGAGCAGTACTTC
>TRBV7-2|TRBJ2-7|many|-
CASSFLQGTEQYF
TGTGCCAGCAGCTTTTTACAGGGCACTGAGCAGTACTTC
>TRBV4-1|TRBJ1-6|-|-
CASSQGMGYNSPLHF
TGCGCCAGCAGCCAAGGCATGGGCTATAATTCACCCCTCCACTTT